Following are 29 T cell receptor beta chains from one sample sequenced in a study of spatial heterogeneity in lung cancer. Their antigens are not known. TCRdb ran MiXCR on the 5' RACE reads and lists one entry per CDR3 protein. This table holds approximately 9,700 distinct CDR3 sequences, around 10% found once. Time point meaning: sample taken at primary tumor resection. Study results and caveats: One measure, the expanded intratumoral alpha and beta TCR count, tracked tumor mutation counts.

The material sequenced was lung tumor tissue, taken at surgery. Every receptor here comes from a male donor with early-stage non-small cell lung cancer.

This clonotype was picked up many times. The chain recombines TRBV7-3 with TRBJ2-2, with a tentative D call TRBD1 (6 bases). This CDR3 is 14 amino acids long. Looked up from germline, CDR1 is SGHTA and CDR2 is FQGTGA. Trimming left V 5 bases short and J 0 bases short, with 7 bases between. CDR3: CASSQGPNTGELFF. CDR3 nucleotide sequence: TGTGCCAGCAGCCAGGGGCCGAACACCGGGGAGCTGTTTTTT.

Relative to its sample, this clonotype is medium-sized (0.01 to 0.1%). The chain recombines TRBV12-3 or TRBV12-4 with TRBJ1-6; unclear D gene. V was trimmed by 1 base and J by 7 bases, leaving 8 bases between them. The CDR3 has 14 residues. CDR3 in DNA: TGTGCCAGCAGTTTAGGGCAGGCCAATTCACCCCTCCACTTT. Translated: CASSLGQANSPLHF.

This clonotype was counted ten times or more. The genes are TRBV19 and TRBJ1-4; TRBD1 agrees at 9 bases. Germline values: CDR1 LNHDA, CDR2 SQIVND (reference sequence). The V and J ends lost 7 bases and 7 bases, in that order; junction bases with no gene match: 7. This CDR3 region has 14 residues. The CDR3 is CASTGQGTTEKLFF. CDR3 sequence (DNA): TGTGCCAGTACCGGACAGGGGACAACTGAAAAACTGTTTTTT.

This clonotype was found many times. The chain is built from TRBV11-2 and TRBJ1-4, with D maybe TRBD1 (5 bases). Germline loops: CDR1 SGHAT, CDR2 FQNNGV. V shed 2 bases and J shed 7 bases, with 11 bases lying between them. This CDR3 spans 14 amino acids. CDR3 amino acids: CASSLMGLSEKLFF. CDR3 bases: TGTGCCAGCAGCTTAATGGGGCTGAGTGAAAAACTGTTTTTT. Variable domain in full (rest from reference TRBV11-2 and TRBJ1-4): EAGVAQSPRYKIIEKRQSVAFWCNPISGHATLYWYQQILGQGPKLLIQFQNNGVVDDSQLPKDRFSAERLKGVDSTLKIQPAKLEDSAVYLCASSLMGLSEKLFFGSGTQLSVL.

By sample share, this clonotype is medium-sized. This chain uses TRBV10-3 with TRBJ2-7; D is possibly TRBD2 (5 bases). Trimming cost V 6 bases and J 3 bases, with 12 bases left between them. The germline gives CDR1 ENHRY, CDR2 SYGVKD. This CDR3 region has 13 residues. CDR3 loop: CAIRVEDGYEQYF. CDR3 DNA: TGTGCCATCAGAGTGGAGGACGGCTACGAGCAGTACTTC.

This clonotype was recorded at least ten times. The chain joins TRBV20-1 to TRBJ2-2, with 7 bases aligning to TRBD2. The CDR3 covers 14 residues. Germline lookup yields CDR1 DFQATT and CDR2 SNEGSKA (reference sequence). The V and J ends lost 3 bases and 3 bases, in that order; junction bases with no gene match: 4. CDR3 residues: CSASPGLHTGELFF. The CDR3 DNA follows: TGCAGTGCTAGCCCGGGACTACACACCGGGGAGCTGTTTTTT.

This clonotype has a count of ten or more. This chain links TRBV27 with TRBJ2-5, with 8 nucleotides matching TRBD1. V trimming: 5 bases; J trimming: 0 bases; junction bases outside the gene matches: 5. CDR1 MNHEY and CDR2 SMNVEV come from the germline V gene (reference sequence). The CDR3 is 15 residues long. Written as DNA, the CDR3 is TGTGCCAGCAGTCCCGGACAGGGCGACCAAGAGACCCAGTACTTC. This gives the protein CASSPGQGDQETQYF.

The table lists this clonotype with many counts. This chain joins TRBV7-9 and TRBJ2-7; 8 bases are shared with TRBD1. After removal of 0 bases from V and 5 bases from J, the junction contained 3 bases not matched to a gene. Germline V gene sequence: CDR1 SEHNR, CDR2 FQNEAQ (reference sequence). This CDR3 region has 14 residues. DNA of the CDR3: TGTGCCAGCAGCTTAGCGCAGGGGGCCCACGAGCAGTACTTC. It encodes CASSLAQGAHEQYF.

CDR3 protein: CSAPSTGSHTGELFF. The CDR3, as DNA: TGCAGTGCTCCGTCGACAGGGAGTCACACCGGGGAGCTGTTTTTT. This sequence joins TRBV20-1 and TRBJ2-2, with 7 bases matching TRBD1. Looked up from germline, CDR1 is DFQATT and CDR2 is SNEGSKA (reference sequence). The V gene end was trimmed by 5 bases and the J gene end by 3 bases; junction bases not matched to a gene: 9. This CDR3 region has 15 residues.

This rearrangement joins TRBV7-2 to TRBJ2-7; D call uncertain. Germline V gene lookup returns CDR1 SGHTA and CDR2 FQGNSA. The CDR3 is 13 amino acids. V was clipped by 5 bases and J by 5 bases, with 13 bases between them. This chain's CDR3 is CASSTQTGDEQYF. In nucleotides, the CDR3 is TGTGCCAGCAGCACGCAAACGGGCGACGAGCAGTACTTC.

There are many counts of this clonotype. J is TRBJ2-1 and V is TRBV5-1, with TRBD2 as a possible D gene (5 bases). CDR3 length: 12 amino acids. The V gene's germline CDR1 is SGHRS and CDR2 YFSETQ. V lost 4 bases and J lost 7, with 9 bases in between. CDR3 amino acids: CASSLTKNEQFF. The CDR3, as DNA: TGCGCCAGCAGCCTGACTAAAAATGAGCAGTTCTTC.

This clonotype is medium-sized within its sample. This sequence joins TRBV12-3 or TRBV12-4 and TRBJ1-3, with D hard to call. This CDR3 is built from 15 residues. Trimming stripped 1 base from V and 4 bases from J, with 11 bases between. CDR3 DNA sequence: TGTGCCAGCAGTTTAGACCCTGAAGTGGGAAACACCATATATTTT. Protein product: CASSLDPEVGNTIYF.

Many counts were recorded for this clonotype. V is TRBV6-5 and J is TRBJ2-3; TRBD1 is a possible D gene (5 bases). Trimming removed 0 bases from V and 1 base from J, with 8 bases in between. The CDR3 runs 15 residues. Germline V CDR1 and CDR2: MNHEY, SVGAGI. The CDR3 loop is CASSYSQGGTDTQYF. The CDR3 DNA is TGTGCCAGCAGTTACTCCCAGGGCGGCACAGATACGCAGTATTTT.

The chain joins TRBV6-4 to TRBJ1-2; 10 bases match TRBD1. Germline CDR1 is MRHNA and CDR2 is SNTAGT. V lost 3 bases and J lost 2; bases outside the gene matches: 6. The CDR3 sequence is 16 residues long. This CDR3 is CASSEEGTGVNYGYTF. CDR3 DNA sequence: TGTGCCAGCAGTGAGGAAGGGACAGGGGTCAACTATGGCTACACCTTC.

This clonotype was seen ten or more times. The CDR3 region is CASSQGEGRTEAFF. The CDR3, as DNA: TGCGCCAGCAGCCAAGGAGAGGGGAGAACTGAAGCTTTCTTT. The chain uses TRBV4-1 and TRBJ1-1; the D gene is possibly TRBD1 (5 bases). The germline V gene encodes CDR1 MGHRA and CDR2 YSYEKL. Trimming stripped 1 base from V and 5 bases from J, with 11 bases between. CDR3 length equals 14 residues.

At least ten counts were recorded for this clonotype. The CDR3 nucleotides read TGTGCCAGCAGTGTTGCTAGTAACACCGGGGAGCTGTTTTTT. Its protein product is CASSVASNTGELFF. This chain links TRBV27 with TRBJ2-2; D gene unclear. Germline values: CDR1 MNHEY, CDR2 SMNVEV (reference sequence). The CDR3 totals 14 residues. V dropped 5 bases and J dropped 2 bases, with 9 bases sitting between them.

By its share, this clonotype is medium-sized. This chain joins TRBV9 and TRBJ2-5, with 13 nucleotides matching TRBD2. Germline assignment: CDR1 SGDLS and CDR2 YYNGEE. The CDR3 has 17 residues. V trimming: 0 bases; J trimming: 4 bases; junction bases outside the gene matches: 6. The CDR3 loop is CASSVGTSGSFRETQYF. The CDR3 DNA sequence: TGTGCCAGCAGCGTAGGGACTAGCGGGAGTTTTCGAGAGACCCAGTACTTC. Full variable domain (remainder filled in from reference TRBV9 and TRBJ2-5): DSGVTQTPKHLITATGQRVTLRCSPRSGDLSVYWYQQSLDQGLQFLIQYYNGEERAKGNILERFSAQQFPDLHSELNLSSLELGDSALYFCASSVGTSGSFRETQYFGPGTRLLVL.

This clonotype was recorded at least ten times. The chain joins TRBV29-1 to TRBJ2-7; 11 positions agree with TRBD2. Germline trimming cut 6 bases from V and 0 bases from J; bases unmatched to any gene: 4. The CDR3 covers 14 residues. Germline CDR1 SQVTM, CDR2 ANQGSEA. CDR3 nucleotides: TGCAGCGTGGGGGGACTAGCGGCCTCCTACGAGCAGTACTTC. This translates into CSVGGLAASYEQYF.

This clonotype was seen at least ten times. This sequence joins TRBV9 and TRBJ2-2; either TRBD1 or TRBD2 may supply D (6 bases each). CDR1 SGDLS and CDR2 YYNGEE come from the germline V gene. V gave up 2 bases and J gave up 4 bases, with 9 bases separating them. The CDR3 length is 14 residues. The CDR3 loop is CASSVGGGTGELFF. CDR3 coding DNA: TGTGCCAGCAGCGTCGGAGGGGGCACCGGGGAGCTGTTTTTT.

This clonotype was counted ten times or more. The rearrangement joins TRBV6-1 to TRBJ1-5, with D possibly being TRBD1 (6 bases). This CDR3 contains 16 residues. V was clipped by 5 bases and J by 0 bases, with 14 bases between them. CDR1 is MNHNS and CDR2 is SASEGT in the germline V gene. The CDR3 coding sequence is TGTGCCAGCAGTTCCCCCAGGGGTTATAGCAATCAGCCCCAGCATTTT. Its protein product is CASSSPRGYSNQPQHF.

At least ten counts were recorded for this clonotype. The chain links TRBV3-1 to TRBJ2-1; D is possibly TRBD1 or TRBD2 (7 bases each). Germline CDR1 LGHDT, CDR2 YNNKEL (reference sequence). The V end lost 1 base, the J end lost 4 bases, and 20 bases lay between the germline ends. The length of the CDR3 is 18 residues. The CDR3 loop reads CASSQGTRVRGAYNEQFF. CDR3 DNA sequence: TGTGCCAGCAGCCAAGGGACTAGAGTCAGGGGGGCTTACAATGAGCAGTTCTTC.

The chain combines TRBV20-1 with TRBJ2-1; D not certain. This CDR3 contains 14 residues. V was trimmed by 4 bases and J by 1 base, leaving 11 bases between them. The germline V gene has CDR1 DFQATT and CDR2 SNEGSKA (reference sequence). The CDR3 spells CSAKSAISYNEQFF. The CDR3 DNA is TGCAGTGCTAAATCAGCCATTTCCTACAATGAGCAGTTCTTC.

This clonotype appeared a few times. V usage is TRBV19 and J usage is TRBJ1-4; TRBD1 agrees at 7 bases. The V and J ends lost 4 bases and 8 bases, in that order; junction bases with no gene match: 7. This CDR3 region has 14 residues. CDR1 LNHDA and CDR2 SQIVND come from the germline V gene (reference sequence). CDR3 in DNA: TGTGCCAGTAGTAACGACAGGGACGGCGAAAAACTGTTTTTT. Encoded protein: CASSNDRDGEKLFF.

This clonotype was found many times. The J gene is TRBJ2-1, the V gene TRBV20-1, with TRBD2 identical over 9 bases. Germline V lookup: CDR1 DFQATT, CDR2 SNEGSKA (reference sequence). The CDR3 is 15 amino acids. J gave up 8 bases and V 0 bases, and 8 bases lay outside the gene matches. The CDR3, as DNA: TGCAGTGCTAGAGACCCTAGCGGGGCCCCGGATGAGCAGTTCTTC. Its protein product is CSARDPSGAPDEQFF.

This clonotype is judged medium-sized (0.01 to 0.1%). One end of the junction does not line up with germline, which may come from a read error. The chain combines TRBV7-7 with TRBJ2-5, with a tentative D call TRBD2 (5 bases). This CDR3 comprises 15 residues. CDR1 SSHAT and CDR2 FNYEAQ come from the germline V gene (reference sequence). The CDR3 here is CASSGPRGSQETQYF. DNA of the CDR3: TGTGCTAGCAGCGGCCCCCGAGGCAGTCAAGAGACCCAGTACTTC.

This clonotype was found many times. The J gene is TRBJ1-2, the V gene TRBV29-1; D may be TRBD1 (5 bases). CDR1 and CDR2 (germline): SQVTM, ANQGSEA. CDR3 length equals 11 residues. V dropped 7 bases and J dropped 9 bases, with 15 bases sitting between them. The CDR3 sequence: CSGTQDLSYTF. DNA for the CDR3: TGCAGCGGAACACAGGACCTGAGCTACACCTTC.

By share, this clonotype ranks as medium-sized (0.01 to 0.1%). This sequence joins TRBV12-3 or TRBV12-4 and TRBJ2-7, with 10 bases identical to TRBD1. The CDR3 loop spans 17 amino acids. V was clipped by 6 bases and J by 4 bases; unmatched bases: 15. CDR3 nucleotides: TGTGCCAGCAGCTTAAGCTACGGACAGGGGGTTAGTTACGAGCAGTACTTC. Its protein product is CASSLSYGQGVSYEQYF.

This clonotype was counted ten times or more. The chain is built from TRBV5-1 and TRBJ1-1; D gene unclear. The CDR3 has 14 amino acids. V was clipped by 6 bases and J by 5 bases, with 17 bases between them. Germline assignment: CDR1 SGHRS and CDR2 YFSETQ. CDR3 residues: CASNIGNGRTEAFF. Written as DNA, the CDR3 is TGCGCCAGCAACATTGGAAATGGGAGGACTGAAGCTTTCTTT.

This clonotype was seen at least ten times. The rearrangement links TRBV5-6 to TRBJ2-3, with D tentatively TRBD1 or TRBD2 (5 bases each). V lost 3 bases and J lost 5, with 13 bases in between. The CDR3 has 14 amino acids. Per the germline V gene, CDR1 is SGHDT and CDR2 is YYEEEE. Written as DNA, the CDR3 is TGTGCCAGCAGCTCGGGGCGGAGCCGAGATACGCAGTATTTT. Residues: CASSSGRSRDTQYF.